This is a list of T cell receptor beta chains from one sample in a study of T cells in Graves' hyperthyroidism and ophthalmopathy. Via MiXCR, TCRdb re-called the multiplex PCR reads, giving one row per CDR3 protein. Of a few hundred thousand distinct CDR3 sequences detected, roughly 14% appear once; the ten largest clones hold roughly 17%. The sample was blood. These receptors were collected from a woman aged 18-29 years with Graves' hyperthyroidism. The CDR3 runs from the conserved cysteine through the conserved F or W. D genes are given only for firm matches. Size values are once, few and many counts, or a class for expanded clones, and some rows have none.

-	many	TRBJ1-5	TRBV7-2	TGTGCCAGCAGCCTCACTTTTGGCAATCAGCCCCAGCATTTT	CASSLTFGNQPQHF
TRBD1	few	TRBJ1-6	TRBV5-1	TGCGCCAGCAGCTTGGACAGGGGGTTGGGCTCACCCCTCCACTTT	CASSLDRGLGSPLHF
TRBD1	-	TRBJ2-7	TRBV29-1	TGCAGCGCCCGACAGGGGGCTTACGAGCAGTACTTC	CSARQGAYEQYF
-	-	TRBJ1-5	TRBV5-1	TGCGCCAGCAGCTTGCAAGGGCCCGATCAGCCCCAGCATTTT	CASSLQGPDQPQHF
-	many	TRBJ2-5	TRBV24-1	TGTGCCACCAGTGACAAGGCCCAAGGGACCCAGTACTTC	CATSDKAQGTQYF
-	few	TRBJ2-1	TRBV7-8	TGTGCCAGCAGCTTAGAAGGCCGGAGGGGACGGTACAATGAGCAGTTCTTC	CASSLEGRRGRYNEQFF
TRBD2	many	TRBJ2-7	TRBV6-1	TGTGCCAGCAGCCCTAGCGGGAGGACGCACGAGCAGTACTTC	CASSPSGRTHEQYF
-	few	TRBJ2-1	TRBV20-1	TGCAGTGCCCCTCGGAGTGAAGGTAATGAGCAGTTCTTC	CSAPRSEGNEQFF
TRBD2	many	TRBJ2-1	TRBV7-3	TGTGCCAGCAGCCGAGCTCTAGCGGGAGATAAGCATGAGCAGTTCTTC	CASSRALAGDKHEQFF
TRBD2	many	TRBJ2-5	TRBV2	TGTGCCAGCATCGTTCTAGCGGGAGAGACCCAGTACTTC	CASIVLAGETQYF
TRBD1	many	TRBJ1-4	TRBV30	TGTGCCTGGGCACAGGGGCCTAATGAAAAACTGTTTTTT	CAWAQGPNEKLFF
-	-	TRBJ1-4	TRBV20-1	TGCAGTGCTCCCGACGCGGGGGGCGGGGATGAAAAACTGTTTTTT	CSAPDAGGGDEKLFF
-	many	TRBJ1-2	TRBV2	TGTGCCAGCAGTGAAGCGATAGGCTACACCTTC	CASSEAIGYTF
-	-	TRBJ2-5	TRBV5-1	TGCGCCAGCAGTTTTAGCCAAGAGACCCAGTACTTC	CASSFSQETQYF
TRBD2	-	TRBJ2-3	TRBV5-1	TGCGCCAGCAGCTTACGGGGGGTATTTGAGGATACGCAGTATTTT	CASSLRGVFEDTQYF
-	many	TRBJ2-5	TRBV24-1	TGTGCCACCAGTGACTCGGGACACCCTAAGTACTTC	CATSDSGHPKYF
TRBD1	-	TRBJ1-2	TRBV6-5	TGTGCCAGCAGTTCTCGGACAGGGATGTATGGCTACACCTTC	CASSSRTGMYGYTF
-	many	TRBJ2-7	TRBV5-1	TGCGCCAGCAGCTTGGAGGTAGCGGACTCCTACGAGCAGTACTTC	CASSLEVADSYEQYF
-	-	TRBJ1-1	TRBV10-3	TGTGCCACCGAAGGGGAAGGGGCCCCCACTGAAGCTTTCTTT	CATEGEGAPTEAFF
-	many	TRBJ2-1	TRBV15	TGTGCCACCAGCAGAGATCGGGGGAACAATGAGCAGTTCTTC	CATSRDRGNNEQFF
-	many	TRBJ1-4	TRBV7-9	TGTGCCAGCAGCTTCCCCAGGGGCAGTTGGGCAACTAATGAAAAACTGTTTTTT	CASSFPRGSWATNEKLFF
TRBD1	many	TRBJ1-1	TRBV3-1	TGTGCCAGCAGCCGACAGGGGGTTACTGAAGCTTTCTTT	CASSRQGVTEAFF
TRBD1	many	TRBJ2-5	TRBV10-3	TGTGCCATCAGTGAGTGGGACAGGGAGACCCAGTACTTC	CAISEWDRETQYF
TRBD2	-	TRBJ2-7	TRBV18	TGTGCCAGCTCACCAATGGGGACTAGCGGTAGCTACGAGCAGTACTTC	CASSPMGTSGSYEQYF
-	many	TRBJ1-5	TRBV27	TGTGCCGCTCCAGGTCTCTATAGCAATCAGCCCCAGCATTTT	CAAPGLYSNQPQHF
TRBD1	-	TRBJ1-6	TRBV5-1	TGCGCCAGCAGCCCAGGGACAGGGGCGGATAATTCACCCCTCCACTTT	CASSPGTGADNSPLHF
TRBD1	many	TRBJ1-5	TRBV10-2	TGCGCCAGCAGTGACCCGACAGGGGGCAATCAGCCCCAGCATTTT	CASSDPTGGNQPQHF
-	-	TRBJ1-5	TRBV30	TGTGCCTGGAGTGGAACGTTACGCAATCAGCCCCAGCATTTT	CAWSGTLRNQPQHF
TRBD2	many	TRBJ2-5	TRBV30	TGTGCCTGGAGTGGACTAGCGGGTGAAGAGACCCAGTACTTC	CAWSGLAGEETQYF
-	-	TRBJ2-1	TRBV20-1	TGCAGTGCCAGGGGTCCCAGGGCGGCCGATGAGCAGTTCTTC	CSARGPRAADEQFF
-	few	TRBJ1-1	TRBV27	TGTGCCAGCAGTTTACGCGACGAGAACACTGAAGCTTTCTTT	CASSLRDENTEAFF
TRBD1	many	TRBJ1-2	TRBV3-1	TGTGCCAGCAGCCAAGGGACAGGGGTTGGCTACACCTTC	CASSQGTGVGYTF
-	many	TRBJ1-1	TRBV30	TGTGCCTGGAGGGACAGCTGGGCCACTGAAGCTTTCTTT	CAWRDSWATEAFF
-	few	TRBJ2-5	TRBV4-2	TGTGCCAGCAGCCCACAAATCGGCGCGGGACAAGAGACCCAGTACTTC	CASSPQIGAGQETQYF
-	many	TRBJ2-1	TRBV27	TGTGCCAGCAGTCTGTGGACTACTCGGGTTAACAATGAGCAGTTCTTC	CASSLWTTRVNNEQFF
-	many	TRBJ1-1	TRBV6-1	TGTGCCAGCAGCCCTGAGGGTGAAGCTTTCTTT	CASSPEGEAFF
-	-	TRBJ1-1	TRBV25-1	TGTGCCAGCAGTGCAGGGCGGGGTACTGAAGCTTTCTTT	CASSAGRGTEAFF
-	many	TRBJ1-1	TRBV13	TGTGCCAGCAGCTTTATGACAGACGGGGGCAACGCTTTCTTT	CASSFMTDGGNAFF
-	few	TRBJ1-6	TRBV10-2	TGCGCCAGCAGTCACCTGGGGGACTATAATTCACCCCTCCACTTT	CASSHLGDYNSPLHF
TRBD2	many	TRBJ2-1	TRBV20-1	TGCAGTGCTAGTGGGGTCCTAGCGGGAGGGCCCAATGAGCAGTTCTTC	CSASGVLAGGPNEQFF
TRBD2	many	TRBJ2-5	TRBV30	TGTGCCTGGAGTGTACCGGGACTAGCTCGACGAGAGACCCAGTACTTC	CAWSVPGLARRETQYF
TRBD2	few	TRBJ2-2	TRBV12-3/TRBV12-4	TGTGCCAGCAGTTTACATAGCGGGAGGGCCAGACCGACCGGGGAGCTGTCTTTT	CASSLHSGRARPTGELSF
TRBD2	-	TRBJ2-1	TRBV20-1	TGCAGTGCGAAACTAGCGGGAGGCGGGTATGAGCAGTTCTTC	CSAKLAGGGYEQFF
TRBD2	-	TRBJ2-2	TRBV11-2	TGTGCCAGCAGCTCCCTAGCGGGTAAAACCGGGGAGCTGTTTTTT	CASSSLAGKTGELFF
TRBD2	few	TRBJ2-3	TRBV20-1	TGCAGTGCTAGTCAGCGGGAGCATGGAGATACGCAGTATTTT	CSASQREHGDTQYF
-	many	TRBJ1-1	TRBV6-1	TGTGCCAGCAGGAGAACAGAGTACACTGAAGCTTTCTTT	CASRRTEYTEAFF
-	few	TRBJ2-2	TRBV25-1	TGTGCCAGCAGTGAACCCCGACTGGGTGGGGAGCTGTTTTTT	CASSEPRLGGELFF